These T cell receptor beta chains were read from a single sample in a study of blood T cell repertoires in COVID-19. Assay: immunoSEQ multiplex PCR; the TCRdb copy retains only in-frame clones and omits some. This sample carries about 360,000 clones, around nine tenths of them seen once, and the ten largest clones take 3%. The sequenced sample consisted of peripheral blood. Source of these receptors: a human donor in a cohort sampled during active COVID-19. The CDR3 runs from the conserved cysteine through the conserved F or W. Each record gives: V gene, J gene, clone size, D gene, CDR3 DNA, CDR3 protein. A D gene is named only where the DNA matches it firmly. Size is stated for part of the rows, as once, few or many counts, or as a class when the clone is expanded.

V: TRBV6-2/TRBV6-3; J: TRBJ2-7; size: NA; D: TRBD1; DNA: TGTGCCAGCAGTTACTCAGGACAGGGCTACGAGCAGTACTTC; CDR3: CASSYSGQGYEQYF
V: TRBV28; J: TRBJ2-7; size: few; D: NA; DNA: TGTGCCAGCAGTAAACTCGACGGGACCTACGAGCAGTACTTC; CDR3: CASSKLDGTYEQYF
V: TRBV6-6; J: TRBJ2-7; size: NA; D: NA; DNA: TGTGCCAGCAGTTACTCTAGTCCCTCCTACGAGCAGTACTTC; CDR3: CASSYSSPSYEQYF
V: TRBV6-1; J: TRBJ1-5; size: NA; D: NA; DNA: TGTGCCAGCAGTGATCGGTTTGGGGCCGAAGTTAATCAGCCCCAGCATTTT; CDR3: CASSDRFGAEVNQPQHF
V: TRBV19; J: TRBJ2-1; size: NA; D: TRBD2; DNA: TGTGCCAGTAGCCACAGGGGCAAGGTAGCGGGAGGGACCTACAATGAGCAGTTCTTC; CDR3: CASSHRGKVAGGTYNEQFF
V: TRBV28; J: TRBJ2-7; size: many; D: NA; DNA: TGTGCCAGCAGTTCCCCTAGCGCGAGCTCCTACGAGCAGTACTTC; CDR3: CASSSPSASSYEQYF
V: TRBV5-1; J: TRBJ1-1; size: NA; D: NA; DNA: TGCGCCAGCAGTATCGGGACACTGAACACTGAAGCTTTCTTT; CDR3: CASSIGTLNTEAFF
V: TRBV6-6; J: TRBJ2-2; size: NA; D: NA; DNA: TGTGCCAGCAGTTACTCAGTGGGGGGTTACGGGGAGCTGTTTTTT; CDR3: CASSYSVGGYGELFF
V: TRBV10-3; J: TRBJ1-2; size: NA; D: NA; DNA: TGTGCCATCAGCCGACAGGAGTCTAACTATGGCTACACCTTC; CDR3: CAISRQESNYGYTF
V: TRBV7-3; J: TRBJ2-5; size: NA; D: NA; DNA: TGTGCCAGCAGCGCCTCGGGTAGGACTGGGGAGACCCAGTACTTC; CDR3: CASSASGRTGETQYF
V: TRBV3-1/TRBV3-2; J: TRBJ1-1; size: NA; D: NA; DNA: TGTGCCAGCAGCCCGTCAGGGATAAAAGCTTTCTTT; CDR3: CASSPSGIKAFF
V: TRBV4-2; J: TRBJ2-2; size: NA; D: TRBD1; DNA: TGTGCCAGCAGCCAACGACAGGGGGTCGGGGAGCTGTTTTTT; CDR3: CASSQRQGVGELFF
V: TRBV9; J: TRBJ2-5; size: NA; D: TRBD2; DNA: TGTGCCAGCAGCGTAGAGATCGGGGAGGGAGTAGACGAAGAGACCCAGTACTTC; CDR3: CASSVEIGEGVDEETQYF
V: TRBV15; J: TRBJ2-1; size: NA; D: TRBD2; DNA: TGTGCCACCAGCCTCACCTGGCGGGAGGGCCTCCACAATGAGCAGTTCTTC; CDR3: CATSLTWREGLHNEQFF
V: TRBV7-2; J: TRBJ2-5; size: NA; D: NA; DNA: TGTGCCAGCAGCTTATTTGGGGCAGGGGACATCCAAGAGACCCAGTACTTC; CDR3: CASSLFGAGDIQETQYF
V: TRBV7-9; J: TRBJ1-3; size: NA; D: TRBD1; DNA: TGTGCCAGCAGTAATCCGGGACAGGGGTACGGAAACACCATATATTTT; CDR3: CASSNPGQGYGNTIYF
V: TRBV7-2; J: TRBJ1-2; size: NA; D: NA; DNA: TGTGCCAGCAGCTTTACAGAGAGTTATGGCTACACCTTC; CDR3: CASSFTESYGYTF
V: TRBV9; J: TRBJ2-3; size: NA; D: NA; DNA: TGTGCCAGCAGCGTAGGCGTGGGGAGGACAGATACGCAGTATTTT; CDR3: CASSVGVGRTDTQYF
V: TRBV19; J: TRBJ1-6; size: many; D: TRBD1; DNA: TGTGCCAGTAGTATGAGGACAGGCGGTGATTCACCCCTCCACTTT; CDR3: CASSMRTGGDSPLHF
V: TRBV9; J: TRBJ2-1; size: NA; D: TRBD2; DNA: TGTGCCAGCAGCGTACGCGGGAGTTCCTACAATGAGCAGTTCTTC; CDR3: CASSVRGSSYNEQFF
V: TRBV4-2; J: TRBJ1-5; size: NA; D: NA; DNA: TGTGCCAGCAGCCCAAGGGGGGGACTGAGAAGCAATCAGCCCCAGCATTTT; CDR3: CASSPRGGLRSNQPQHF
V: TRBV27; J: TRBJ1-1; size: NA; D: NA; DNA: TGTGCCAGCAGTTTAGGGCGGGGGGCGATCACTGAAGCTTTCTTT; CDR3: CASSLGRGAITEAFF
V: TRBV19; J: TRBJ1-2; size: NA; D: TRBD1; DNA: TGTGCCAGTAGTAACCAAATGGACAGGGACTATGGCTACACCTTC; CDR3: CASSNQMDRDYGYTF
V: TRBV5-1; J: TRBJ1-3; size: NA; D: NA; DNA: TGCGCCAGCAGATATCTGGGAAACACCATATATTTT; CDR3: CASRYLGNTIYF
V: TRBV7-9; J: TRBJ1-4; size: NA; D: NA; DNA: TGTGCCAGCAGCTCCTATACTAGGCGGACCCAGCAAGGAGAAAAACTGTTTTTT; CDR3: CASSSYTRRTQQGEKLFF
V: TRBV4-2; J: TRBJ2-2; size: NA; D: TRBD1; DNA: TGTGCCAGCAGCCAAGAATTGAGGGGGCGGAACACCGGGGAGCTGTTTTTT; CDR3: CASSQELRGRNTGELFF
V: TRBV5-4; J: TRBJ1-2; size: NA; D: TRBD1; DNA: TGTGCCAGCTCACTCGACAGGGGCATCTATGGCTACACCTTC; CDR3: CASSLDRGIYGYTF
V: TRBV11-2; J: TRBJ2-7; size: few; D: NA; DNA: TGTGCCAGCAGCCCCGGTAGGGGCCCCTACGAGCAGTACTTC; CDR3: CASSPGRGPYEQYF
V: TRBV5-1; J: TRBJ2-2; size: NA; D: NA; DNA: TGCGCCAGCAAGACAACAGGGACCGGGGAGCTGTTTTTT; CDR3: CASKTTGTGELFF
V: TRBV7-9; J: TRBJ2-1; size: NA; D: TRBD1; DNA: TGTGCCAGCACTCAACTTTCAAGGACAGGAAAGGAGCAGTTCTTC; CDR3: CASTQLSRTGKEQFF
V: TRBV20-1; J: TRBJ1-1; size: NA; D: NA; DNA: TGCAGTGCTGCCTCGGGCACTGAAGCTTTCTTT; CDR3: CSAASGTEAFF
V: TRBV5-1; J: TRBJ1-6; size: few; D: NA; DNA: TGCGCCAGCAGCTTGGAGGGACATTCGGAATCACCCCTCCACTTT; CDR3: CASSLEGHSESPLHF
V: TRBV27; J: TRBJ1-6; size: NA; D: NA; DNA: TGTGCCAGCAGGGCCCGGGAGAGCTCCTATAATTCACCCCTCCACTTT; CDR3: CASRARESSYNSPLHF
V: TRBV6-5; J: TRBJ1-5; size: NA; D: NA; DNA: TGTGCCAGCAGTCTACTCGGCAATCAGCCCCAGCATTTT; CDR3: CASSLLGNQPQHF